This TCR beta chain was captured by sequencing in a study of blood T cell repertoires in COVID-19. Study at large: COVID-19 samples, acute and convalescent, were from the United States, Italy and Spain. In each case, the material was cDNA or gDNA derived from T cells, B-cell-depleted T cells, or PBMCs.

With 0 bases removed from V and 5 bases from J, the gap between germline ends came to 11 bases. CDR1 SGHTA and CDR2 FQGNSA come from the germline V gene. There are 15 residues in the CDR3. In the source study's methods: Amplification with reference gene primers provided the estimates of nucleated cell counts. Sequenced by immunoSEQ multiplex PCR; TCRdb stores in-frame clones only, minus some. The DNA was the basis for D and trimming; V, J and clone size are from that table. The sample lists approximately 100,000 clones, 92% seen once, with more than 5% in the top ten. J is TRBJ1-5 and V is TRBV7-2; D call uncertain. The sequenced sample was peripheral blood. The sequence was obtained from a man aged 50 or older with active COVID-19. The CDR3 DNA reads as TGTGCCAGCAGCTTAGCACCTGTGGGCTATCAGCCCCAGCATTTT. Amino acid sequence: CASSLAPVGYQPQHF.